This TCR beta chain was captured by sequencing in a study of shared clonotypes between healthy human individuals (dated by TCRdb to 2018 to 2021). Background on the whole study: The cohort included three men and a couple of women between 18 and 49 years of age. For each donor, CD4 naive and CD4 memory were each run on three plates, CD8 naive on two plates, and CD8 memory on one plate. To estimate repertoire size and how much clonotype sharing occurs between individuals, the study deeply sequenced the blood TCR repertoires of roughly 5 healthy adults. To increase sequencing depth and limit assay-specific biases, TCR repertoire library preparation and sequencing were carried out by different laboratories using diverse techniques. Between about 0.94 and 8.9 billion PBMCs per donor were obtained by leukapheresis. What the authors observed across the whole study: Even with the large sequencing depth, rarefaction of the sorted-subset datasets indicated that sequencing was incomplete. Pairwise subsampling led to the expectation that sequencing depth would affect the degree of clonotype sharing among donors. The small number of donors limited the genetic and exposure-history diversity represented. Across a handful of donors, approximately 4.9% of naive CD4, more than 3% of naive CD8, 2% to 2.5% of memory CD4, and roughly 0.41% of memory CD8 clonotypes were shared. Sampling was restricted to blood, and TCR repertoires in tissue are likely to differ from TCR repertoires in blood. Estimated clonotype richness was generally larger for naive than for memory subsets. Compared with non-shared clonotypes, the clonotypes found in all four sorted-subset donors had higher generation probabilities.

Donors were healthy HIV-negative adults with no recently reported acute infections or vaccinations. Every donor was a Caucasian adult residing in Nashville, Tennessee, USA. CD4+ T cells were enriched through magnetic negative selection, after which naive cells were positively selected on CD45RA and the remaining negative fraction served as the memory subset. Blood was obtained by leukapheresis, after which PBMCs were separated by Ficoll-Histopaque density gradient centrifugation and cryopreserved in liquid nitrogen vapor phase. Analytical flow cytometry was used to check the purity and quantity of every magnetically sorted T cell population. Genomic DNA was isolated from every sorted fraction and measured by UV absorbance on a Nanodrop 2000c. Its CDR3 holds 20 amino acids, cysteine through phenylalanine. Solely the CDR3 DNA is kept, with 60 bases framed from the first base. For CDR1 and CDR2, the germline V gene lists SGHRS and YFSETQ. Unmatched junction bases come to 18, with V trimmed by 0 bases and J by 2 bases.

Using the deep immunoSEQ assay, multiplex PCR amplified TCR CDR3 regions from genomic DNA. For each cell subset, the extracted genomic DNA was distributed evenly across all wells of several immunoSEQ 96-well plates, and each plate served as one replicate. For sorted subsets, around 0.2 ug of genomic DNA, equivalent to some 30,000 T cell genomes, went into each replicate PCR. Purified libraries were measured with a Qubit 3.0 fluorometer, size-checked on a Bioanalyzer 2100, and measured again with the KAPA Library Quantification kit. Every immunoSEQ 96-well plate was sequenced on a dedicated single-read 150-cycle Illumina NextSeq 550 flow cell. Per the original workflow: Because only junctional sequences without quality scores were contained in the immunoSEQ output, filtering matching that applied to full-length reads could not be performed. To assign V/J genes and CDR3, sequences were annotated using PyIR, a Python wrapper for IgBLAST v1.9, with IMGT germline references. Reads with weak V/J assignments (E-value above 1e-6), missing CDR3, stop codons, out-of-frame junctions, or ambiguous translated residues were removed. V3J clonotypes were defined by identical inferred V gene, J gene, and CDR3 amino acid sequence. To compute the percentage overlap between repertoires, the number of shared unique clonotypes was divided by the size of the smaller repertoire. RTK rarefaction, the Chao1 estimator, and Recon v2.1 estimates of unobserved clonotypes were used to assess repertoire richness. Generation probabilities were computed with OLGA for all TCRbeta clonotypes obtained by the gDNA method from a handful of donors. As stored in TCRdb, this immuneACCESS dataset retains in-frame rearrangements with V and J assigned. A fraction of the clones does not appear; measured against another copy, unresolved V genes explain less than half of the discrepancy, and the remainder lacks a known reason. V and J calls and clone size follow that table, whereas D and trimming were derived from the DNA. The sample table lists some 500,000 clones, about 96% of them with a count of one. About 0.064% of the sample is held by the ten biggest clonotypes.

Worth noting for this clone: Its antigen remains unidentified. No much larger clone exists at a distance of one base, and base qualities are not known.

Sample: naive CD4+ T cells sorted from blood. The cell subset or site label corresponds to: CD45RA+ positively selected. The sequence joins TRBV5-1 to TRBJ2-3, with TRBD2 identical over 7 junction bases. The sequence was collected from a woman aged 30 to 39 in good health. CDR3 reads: CASSLDPSRRAGEITDTQYF. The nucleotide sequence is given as TGCGCCAGCAGCTTGGATCCCTCTCGGAGGGCGGGAGAGATCACAGATACGCAGTATTTT.